A selection of T cell receptor beta chains follows, all from one sample in a study of blood T cell repertoires in COVID-19. Only in-frame clones appear in the TCRdb table, and some are missing; sequencing was by immunoSEQ multiplex PCR. This table holds under 250,000 clones, around four fifths found once. The sample consisted of peripheral blood. The receptors stem from a man aged 50 to 60 with active or convalescent COVID-19. Both conserved end residues are part of each CDR3. Fields, in order: CDR3 length, J gene, V gene, D gene, clone size, CDR3 DNA, CDR3 protein. A D gene is named only where the DNA matches it firmly. Part of the rows lack a size; the others show once, few, many or a class for expanded clones.

>13|TRBJ1-2|TRBV30|NA|NA
TGTGCCTCCGGACAGATTTCTAACTATGGCTACACCTTC
CASGQISNYGYTF
>11|TRBJ1-5|TRBV28|NA|NA
TGTGCCAGCCGCCGGAATCAGCCCCAGCATTTT
CASRRNQPQHF
>16|TRBJ2-3|TRBV2|NA|NA
TGTGCCAGCAGGGCCCCCACTTCAGGGCAGGTAGGTACGCAGTATTTT
CASRAPTSGQVGTQYF
>17|TRBJ1-2|TRBV4-1|NA|NA
TGCGCCAGCAGCCAAGATACATCCCAAGGGAGTACCTATGGCTACACCTTC
CASSQDTSQGSTYGYTF
>14|TRBJ2-3|TRBV5-1|TRBD1|NA
TGCGCCAGCAGCTTGGGACAGGGTGTAGATACGCAGTATTTT
CASSLGQGVDTQYF
>12|TRBJ2-2|TRBV2|NA|NA
TGTGCCAGCAGTGAAGATATCGGGGAGCTGTTTTTT
CASSEDIGELFF
>15|TRBJ1-4|TRBV30|NA|NA
TGTGCCTGGAGCGGGGGAGGAGGGACTAATGAAAAACTGTTTTTT
CAWSGGGGTNEKLFF
>14|TRBJ2-2|TRBV6-5|NA|once
TGTGCCAGCAGGCGACTGCCCCTCACCGGGGAGCTGTTTTTT
CASRRLPLTGELFF
>15|TRBJ1-2|TRBV6-2/TRBV6-3|NA|NA
TGTGCCAGCAGTTCGGCGCCACTATCCTTCTATGGCTACACCTTC
CASSSAPLSFYGYTF
>17|TRBJ2-5|TRBV18|TRBD1|NA
TGTGCCAGCTCACCCTTACCGCCCCTGGGACAGAAAGAGACCCAGTACTTC
CASSPLPPLGQKETQYF
>15|TRBJ1-2|TRBV6-5|TRBD1|NA
TGTGCCAGCAGTTACTCGGGACAGGGGAACTATGGCTACACCTTC
CASSYSGQGNYGYTF
>15|TRBJ2-5|TRBV5-1|TRBD1|NA
TGCGCCAGCAGCCCGACTTACAGGGGGCTAGAGACCCAGTACTTC
CASSPTYRGLETQYF
>13|TRBJ2-1|TRBV11-1|TRBD2|NA
TGTGCCAGCCGGGAGGGCCTCCACAATGAGCAGTTCTTC
CASREGLHNEQFF
>14|TRBJ1-3|TRBV7-8|NA|NA
TGTGCCAGCAGCTCGGCAGGGTTTGGAAACACCATATATTTT
CASSSAGFGNTIYF
>15|TRBJ1-1|TRBV27|NA|NA
TGTGCCAGCAGTTTATCTGCTGCGGGTTCCACTGAAGCTTTCTTT
CASSLSAAGSTEAFF
>15|TRBJ1-1|TRBV5-6|NA|NA
TGTGCCAGCAGCTTGTACAGTACACAGAACACTGAAGCTTTCTTT
CASSLYSTQNTEAFF
>16|TRBJ1-1|TRBV25-1|NA|NA
TGTGCCAGCAGTTATTTGGCGTTTAGGGGAGGCACTGAAGCTTTCTTT
CASSYLAFRGGTEAFF
>13|TRBJ1-1|TRBV18|NA|NA
TGTGCCAGCTCACCCGCGGACGGGAATGAAGCTTTCTTT
CASSPADGNEAFF
>16|TRBJ1-5|TRBV19|NA|few
TGTGCCAGTAGTCCCTACGACAGTTTTAGCAATCAGCCCCAGCATTTT
CASSPYDSFSNQPQHF
>15|TRBJ1-1|TRBV29-1|TRBD1|once
TGCAGCGTTGAGGGACAGGGTTTAGGAGGCACTGAAGCTTTCTTT
CSVEGQGLGGTEAFF
>16|TRBJ1-2|TRBV5-5|NA|NA
TGTGCCAGCAGCCTTTCACCTCGACGGGAGGGCTATGGCTACACCTTC
CASSLSPRREGYGYTF
>15|TRBJ1-1|TRBV18|NA|NA
TGTGCCAGCTCACCTCTCGACAGTGTGAACACTGAAGCTTTCTTT
CASSPLDSVNTEAFF
>15|TRBJ1-2|TRBV10-2|TRBD1|once
TGCGCCAGCAGTGATGTGGGACAGGGAGGAGGTGGCTACACCTTC
CASSDVGQGGGGYTF
>14|TRBJ2-7|TRBV10-3|NA|NA
TGTGCCATCAGTGAGTCGACTAGAACTTACGAGCAGTACTTC
CAISESTRTYEQYF
>16|TRBJ2-1|TRBV5-4|TRBD2|NA
TGTGCCAGCAGCACCGCTCTAGCGGGAGGGTACAATGAGCAGTTCTTC
CASSTALAGGYNEQFF
>15|TRBJ2-1|TRBV7-2|NA|NA
TGTGCCAGCAGCTTAGCAGGGGCTCCCTACAATGAGCAGTTCTTC
CASSLAGAPYNEQFF
>13|TRBJ2-7|TRBV30|TRBD1|NA
TGTGCCTGGGCAAGGGACAGGGGTTACGAGCAGTACTTC
CAWARDRGYEQYF
>15|TRBJ1-1|TRBV7-6|NA|NA
TGTGCCAGCAGCCCCACACAGAACATGAACACTGAAGCTTTCTTT
CASSPTQNMNTEAFF
>16|TRBJ2-7|TRBV9|TRBD2|NA
TGTGCCAGCAGCCCCCGCCCCGGGGGGGCCTCCTACGAGCAGTACTTC
CASSPRPGGASYEQYF
>14|TRBJ1-2|TRBV25-1|NA|NA
TGTGCCAGCAAACCAGCAGGGGAGAGGTATGGCTACACCTTC
CASKPAGERYGYTF
>16|TRBJ2-7|TRBV5-1|TRBD2|few
TGCGCCAGCAGCTTTACCGGGCGGGGGGCATCCTACGAGCAGTACTTC
CASSFTGRGASYEQYF
>15|TRBJ2-7|TRBV11-2|TRBD1|NA
TGTGCCAGCAGCTCGCCCGGGACAGGGAACCACGAGCAGTACTTC
CASSSPGTGNHEQYF
>14|TRBJ1-1|TRBV19|NA|NA
TGTGCCAGTAGTAAGGGCCGAAAGGGGGCTGAAGCTTTCTTT
CASSKGRKGAEAFF
>15|TRBJ1-2|TRBV27|NA|NA
TGTGCCAGCAGTTTATCTTGGGGGCGTAACTATGGCTACACCTTC
CASSLSWGRNYGYTF
>14|TRBJ1-6|TRBV5-8|TRBD1|few
TGTGCCAGCAGACTCAGACAGGGCGGTTCACCCCTCCACTTT
CASRLRQGGSPLHF
>14|TRBJ1-2|TRBV30|TRBD1|NA
TGTGCCTGGACCGACAGGGGGCGCATCTATGGCTACACCTTC
CAWTDRGRIYGYTF
>14|TRBJ2-3|TRBV5-1|TRBD2|NA
TGCGCCAGCCGGACTAGCGGGGGCACAGATACGCAGTATTTT
CASRTSGGTDTQYF
>11|TRBJ2-7|TRBV2|NA|NA
TGTGCCAGCAGATTTGGACAAGAGCAGTACTTC
CASRFGQEQYF
>14|TRBJ1-4|TRBV11-1|NA|NA
TGTGCCAGCAGCAATTACCGTGGGGGGGGCTTCGGGTTTTTT
CASSNYRGGGFGFF
>17|TRBJ1-4|TRBV21-1|NA|NA
TGTGCCAGCAGCAAAGAGGGCAGGGTTGCAACTAATGAAAAACTGTTTTTT
CASSKEGRVATNEKLFF
>12|TRBJ2-5|TRBV6-5|NA|NA
TGTGCCAGTTCGTGGGCTGGAGAGACCCAGTACTTC
CASSWAGETQYF
>14|TRBJ1-3|TRBV5-4|NA|few
TGTGCCAGCAGTCTATATAATGTCGGAAACACCATATATTTT
CASSLYNVGNTIYF
>14|TRBJ1-2|TRBV18|NA|NA
TGTGCCAGCTCACGGAAGGAGGGCGACTATGGCTACACCTTC
CASSRKEGDYGYTF
>16|TRBJ2-5|TRBV18|NA|NA
TGTGCCAGCTCCGTGAACGGGATGGCTCCCCAAGAGACCCAGTACTTC
CASSVNGMAPQETQYF
>14|TRBJ2-1|TRBV4-3|NA|NA
TGCGCCAGCAGCCAAGATAGCGACCGGAATGAGCAGTTCTTC
CASSQDSDRNEQFF
>15|TRBJ2-7|TRBV7-9|NA|NA
TGTGCCAGCAGCTTAGATCACAGTTCGACCTACGAGCAGTACTTC
CASSLDHSSTYEQYF
>12|TRBJ2-7|TRBV28|TRBD1|NA
TGTGCCAGCAGTCGACAGGGCCGAGAGCAGTACTTC
CASSRQGREQYF
>15|TRBJ1-2|TRBV4-1|TRBD1|many
TGCGCCAGCAGCCAACTTCAGGGGGCTGGGTATGGCTACACCTTC
CASSQLQGAGYGYTF
>13|TRBJ2-5|TRBV7-8|NA|NA
TGTGCCAGCAGGCAGGGTGCCCAAGAGACCCAGTACTTC
CASRQGAQETQYF
>16|TRBJ2-3|TRBV5-4|NA|NA
TGTGCCAGCAGCCCCGCGGGGCTGGCAGAAAGAGATACGCAGTATTTT
CASSPAGLAERDTQYF
>16|TRBJ1-1|TRBV7-6|NA|NA
TGTGCCAGCAGCCCCCGGCCGCTACAGGGAGACACTGAAGCTTTCTTT
CASSPRPLQGDTEAFF
>17|TRBJ1-4|TRBV3-1/TRBV3-2|NA|NA
TGTGCCAGCAGCCCAAGCAAGGCACAGGGCACTAATGAAAAACTGTTTTTT
CASSPSKAQGTNEKLFF
>13|TRBJ2-5|TRBV27|NA|NA
TGTGCCAGCAGTGGGGGGTCTCAAGAGACCCAGTACTTC
CASSGGSQETQYF
>12|TRBJ1-1|TRBV25-1|NA|NA
TGTGCCAGCAGTACAGGGATCACTGAAGCTTTCTTT
CASSTGITEAFF